The T cell receptor beta chain under discussion was sequenced for a study of early T cells in non-severe SARS-CoV-2 infection (dated by TCRdb to the early 2020s). Study-wide context: TCR sequencing used bulk RNA from unsorted whole blood, so alpha and beta chains could not be paired.

What the work shows at the level of the full study, not this receptor alone: VDJdb matching was skewed toward anti-spike CD8 responses and likely underestimated virus-specific expansions by missing private and CD4 specificities.

Libraries were constructed by 5' RACE. The reads were generated on a NextSeq 500. The TCR library protocol attached unique molecular identifiers to individual cDNA molecules to correct for sequencing error and PCR bias. Both TCR alpha and beta chains were sequenced, and tight co-correlation was observed between alpha and beta sequence abundances in each sample. From the authors' description of their analysis: V gene, J gene and CDR3 annotation of TCR sequences was performed with Decombinator V4. TCRs were defined as expanded if a significant change between any two time points was detected under a Poisson model with p below 0.0001. TCR abundances were normalised to the total number of TCRs sequenced per sample and were expressed as counts per million. MAIT TCRs were defined by TRAV1-2 paired with TRAJ12, TRAJ20 or TRAJ33, and iNKT TCRs by TRAV10 paired with TRAJ18. VDJdb, accessed 1 November 2021, was searched for CMV, EBV and SARS-CoV-2 annotated TCRs, with TCRs annotated for multiple antigens excluded. Starting from the raw public reads, TCRdb applied fastp trimming at Q25, assembled clones with MiXCR and retained in-frame beta chains. Identical CDR3 protein sequences are pooled into one entry, listed with their most common genes and DNA. These V and J calls rely on TCRdb rather than the paper's analysis. The sample table holds over 45,000 distinct CDR3 sequences, of which around 8.3% were seen once. Roughly a tenth of the sample lies in the top ten.

Set within a cohort of healthcare workers in London, UK, this nested case-control study involved weekly PCR testing of nasopharyngeal swabs along with blood sampling. Healthcare workers were recruited during the week of the UK lockdown, between 23 and 31 March 2020, and followed weekly for up to roughly 15 weeks. There are 15 amino acids in the CDR3, from cysteine to phenylalanine inclusive. Just CDR3 DNA is preserved here, 45 bases in frame from base 1. V gives up 4 bases and J gives up 0 bases, and the segment between their germline ends measures 10 bases. Looking up the germline V gene yields CDR1 SGHAT and CDR2 FQNNGV. This clonotype was picked up a small number of times. Its cognate antigen has yet to be identified. Within one base of it there is no much larger clone, and no base qualities were kept.

This receptor was taken from an adult who was a healthcare worker with PCR-confirmed SARS-CoV-2 infection or an uninfected control (not recorded which). Rearrangement joined TRBV11-2 to TRBJ1-5; the D gene is unclear. Source: whole blood, taken at baseline. The CDR3 reads CASSSRPDSNQPQHF. In nucleotide form, the sequence is TGTGCCAGCAGCTCCCGGCCGGATAGCAATCAGCCCCAGCATTTT. The CDR3 plus the reference TRBV11-2 and TRBJ1-5 genes for the other parts give the full variable domain: EAGVAQSPRYKIIEKRQSVAFWCNPISGHATLYWYQQILGQGPKLLIQFQNNGVVDDSQLPKDRFSAERLKGVDSTLKIQPAKLEDSAVYLCASSSRPDSNQPQHFGDGTRLSIL.